A single sample gave rise to the 29 T cell receptor beta chains below, sequenced in a study of T cell repertoires in cytomegalovirus infection. For these receptors, no antigen is known. TCRdb called the reads again in MiXCR, with one record for every CDR3 protein. This table has under 450,000 distinct CDR3 sequences, approximately 30% appearing once. Specimen: cultured PBMCs, collected from culture after CMV antigen stimulation. The receptors derive from a human donor in good health (CMV status not recorded). Some clones in this sample may be carry-over from other donors' samples.

In this sample, this clonotype turned up a few times. The rearrangement links TRBV7-2 to TRBJ2-7, with 9 bases fitting TRBD2. In germline, CDR1 is SGHTA, CDR2 FQGNSA. This CDR3 is 14 amino acids long. The J segment lost 3 bases and the V segment lost 5 bases, leaving 5 bases of the junction unmatched. CDR3: CASSRGSGSYEQYF. CDR3 sequence (DNA): TGTGCCAGCAGCCGTGGTAGCGGGAGCTACGAGCAGTACTTC.

The sample holds a few counts of this clonotype. This CDR3 reads CASRLAEPTPTYEQYV. The DNA for the CDR3 is TGTGCCAGCAGACTAGCGGAACCGACCCCTACCTACGAGCAGTACGTC. The V and J genes are TRBV27 and TRBJ2-7, with 8 bases aligning to TRBD2. The CDR3 sequence is 16 residues long. J lost 2 bases, V lost 6 bases, and 12 bases had no gene match. Per germline, CDR1 MNHEY and CDR2 SMNVEV (reference sequence).

V is TRBV6-2 or TRBV6-3 and J is TRBJ1-1, with D unclear. The CDR3 is 14 residues long. The V end was cut by 2 bases, the J end by 2 bases, with 9 bases between. Germline CDR1 and CDR2: MNHEY and SVGEGT. Here the CDR3 DNA reads TGTGCCAGCAGTTACATCGGACTAAACACTGAAGCTTTCTTT. Translated: CASSYIGLNTEAFF.

As DNA, the CDR3 is TGTGCCAGCAGCTTAGAGAAAAGCGACCCCGGGGACGAGCAGTACTTC. Residues: CASSLEKSDPGDEQYF. V gene TRBV7-2 combines with J gene TRBJ2-7; possibly TRBD2 for D (5 bases). The length of the CDR3 is 16 residues. Germline-derived CDR1 and CDR2 are SGHTA and FQGNSA. The V end lost 1 base, the J end lost 5 bases, and 18 bases lay between the germline ends. The variable domain in full, with the rest retrieved from reference TRBV7-2 and TRBJ2-7, is GAGVSQSPSNKVTEKGKDVELRCDPISGHTALYWYRQSLGQGLEFLIYFQGNSAPDKSGLPSDRFSAERTGGSVSTLTIQRTQQEDSAVYLCASSLEKSDPGDEQYFGPGTRLTVT.

This clonotype was counted between two and nine times. The chain uses TRBV7-8 and TRBJ2-5; TRBD1 is a possible D gene (5 bases). The CDR3 contains 14 residues. V lost 1 base, J lost 2 bases, and 8 bases lay in between. Per germline, CDR1 SGHVS and CDR2 FQNEAQ. This CDR3 is CASSLGQTQETQYF. The CDR3 DNA reads as TGTGCCAGCAGCTTAGGACAGACGCAAGAGACCCAGTACTTC.

The chain employs TRBV4-1 and TRBJ2-1; possible D gene TRBD1, 6 bases. CDR1 and CDR2 (germline): MGHRA, YSYEKL. The CDR3 totals 14 residues. The germline V and J ends were trimmed by 4 bases and 5 bases, with 12 bases remaining between them. The CDR3 spells CASSPHRAHNEQFF. In nucleotides, the CDR3 is TGCGCCAGCAGCCCTCACAGGGCTCACAATGAGCAGTTCTTC.

This clonotype appeared a single time. The chain joins TRBV12-3 or TRBV12-4 to TRBJ2-2; 14 nucleotides agree with TRBD2. The CDR3 runs 18 residues. Losses at the gene ends were 5 bases for V and 1 base for J; bases not matched to a gene: 6. DNA of the CDR3: TGTGCCAGCAGTCCCTGGACTAGCGGGAGGCTGAACACCGGGGAGCTGTTTTTT. Protein sequence: CASSPWTSGRLNTGELFF.

For the CDR3, the DNA is TGTGCCAGCAGTTACCTTGGCGGGGGGCTCTACGAGCAGTACTTC. Encoded protein: CASSYLGGGLYEQYF. The chain combines TRBV6-2 or TRBV6-3 with TRBJ2-7; 8 bases are a match to TRBD2. Germline V CDR1 and CDR2: MNHEY, SVGEGT. J was trimmed by 3 bases and V by 2 bases; bases with no gene match: 6. The CDR3 spans 15 residues.

The chain carries TRBV6-6 and TRBJ1-3; D is unclear. V was shortened by 0 bases and J by 0 bases, with 18 bases between the two germline ends. CDR3 length: 19 amino acids. Germline V gives CDR1 MNHNY, CDR2 SVGAGI (reference sequence). CDR3 nucleotides: TGTGCCAGCAGTTACTCGAGACCAATTGGGTCCTCCTCTGGAAACACCATATATTTT. Amino acids: CASSYSRPIGSSSGNTIYF.

This clonotype was counted ten times or more. The V call is TRBV10-3, the J call TRBJ2-1, with a tentative D call TRBD2 (6 bases). This CDR3 spans 17 amino acids. The germline V and J ends were trimmed by 1 base and 0 bases, with 13 bases remaining between them. In germline, CDR1 is ENHRY, CDR2 SYGVKD. CDR3 in DNA: TGTGCCATCAGTGAGTTTAGCGGATCCAACTCCTACAATGAGCAGTTCTTC. It yields the protein CAISEFSGSNSYNEQFF.

This clonotype showed up just a few times. CDR3 residues: CASSHTTSDTQYF. CDR3 coding DNA: TGCGCCAGCAGCCATACAACATCGGATACGCAGTATTTT. The chain carries TRBV4-3 and TRBJ2-3; no definite D call. The germline gives CDR1 LGHNA, CDR2 YSLEER. With 3 bases removed from V and 6 bases from J, the gap between germline ends came to 10 bases. The CDR3 totals 13 residues.

The CDR3 region has the DNA TGCGCCAGCAGCCCCACGTTGAGCAGCGCCACCGGGGAGCTGTTTTTT. Protein product: CASSPTLSSATGELFF. The rearrangement links TRBV5-1 to TRBJ2-2; D is unresolved. There are 16 residues in the CDR3. From germline, CDR1 is SGHRS and CDR2 YFSETQ. Trimming pared 4 bases from V and 4 bases from J, leaving 17 bases between. The full variable domain, its missing parts supplied by reference TRBV5-1 and TRBJ2-2, is KAGVTQTPRYLIKTRGQQVTLSCSPISGHRSVSWYQQTPGQGLQFLFEYFSETQRNKGNFPGRFSGRQFSNSRSEMNVSTLELGDSALYLCASSPTLSSATGELFFGEGSRLTVL.

The gene calls are TRBV24-1 and TRBJ2-5; unclear D gene. Looked up from germline, CDR1 is KGHDR and CDR2 is SFDVKD. V lost 4 bases, J lost 2 bases, and 7 bases lay in between. The length of the CDR3 is 13 residues. CDR3 sequence reads: CATSDRNQETQYF. The CDR3 nucleotides are TGTGCCACCAGTGACAGAAATCAAGAGACCCAGTACTTC.

This clonotype showed up just a few times. The chain joins TRBV11-2 to TRBJ1-2, with D possibly TRBD1 on 5 matching bases. Germline CDR1 reads SGHAT; CDR2 reads FQNNGV. With 5 bases removed from V and 2 bases from J, the gap between germline ends came to 9 bases. The CDR3 is 13 amino acids. The CDR3 here is CASSPTENYGYTF. Written as DNA, the CDR3 is TGTGCCAGCAGCCCGACAGAGAACTATGGCTACACCTTC.

The rearrangement uses TRBV19 and TRBJ2-3; TRBD2 is a possible D gene (7 bases). The CDR3 extends over 15 amino acids. The ends were cut back, 4 bases at V and 6 bases at J, with 17 bases in the middle. Germline lookup yields CDR1 LNHDA and CDR2 SQIVND (reference sequence). Here the CDR3 reads CASSNSLRGRDTQYF. The CDR3 nucleotides are TGTGCCAGTAGTAACTCTCTGCGGGGGCGGGATACGCAGTATTTT.

J is TRBJ2-5 and V is TRBV6-2 or TRBV6-3, with 8 bases identical to TRBD2. Losses at the gene ends were 10 bases for V and 2 bases for J; bases not matched to a gene: 6. CDR3 length equals 13 residues. In germline, CDR1 is MNHEY, CDR2 SVGEGT. CDR3 region: CATSAGEQETQYF. The CDR3 DNA follows: TGTGCCACCTCAGCGGGAGAGCAAGAGACCCAGTACTTC.

The genes are TRBV4-3 and TRBJ1-2; 11 bases fit TRBD1. Trimming cost V 3 bases and J 4 bases; bases outside gene matches: 7. CDR3 length: 16 residues. The germline V gene encodes CDR1 LGHNA and CDR2 YSLEER. This CDR3 is CASSQGTGGTSYGYTF. For the CDR3, the DNA is TGCGCCAGCAGCCAGGGGACAGGGGGTACCTCCTATGGCTACACCTTC.

This clonotype was counted only a few times. The chain recombines TRBV7-3 with TRBJ2-3, with D perhaps matching TRBD1 or TRBD2 (5 bases each). CDR1 SGHTA and CDR2 FQGTGA come from the germline V gene. CDR3 length equals 14 residues. V shed 6 bases and J shed 6 bases, with 16 bases lying between them. CDR3 amino acids: CASSSRGREDTQYF. For the CDR3, the DNA is TGTGCCAGCAGTTCCCGGGGCCGCGAGGATACGCAGTATTTT.

This clonotype came up many times. The V gene is TRBV28, the J gene TRBJ2-3; 9 bases are a match to TRBD2. Per germline, CDR1 MDHEN and CDR2 SYDVKM. J lost 4 bases, V lost 5 bases, and 7 bases had no gene match. This CDR3 comprises 15 residues. For the CDR3, the DNA is TGTGCCAGCAGTACCGGAGCGGGAGGATCAGATACGCAGTATTTT. This sequence encodes CASSTGAGGSDTQYF.

With regard to this clonotype: The junction does not match germline at one end; this may be a read error. This chain links TRBV5-6 with TRBJ1-1; D is unclear. This CDR3 has 14 residues. CDR1 and CDR2 from the germline V gene are SGHDT and YYEEEE. CDR3 protein: CVSSWSRWDTEAFF. For the CDR3, the DNA is TGTGTCAGCAGCTGGAGTAGGTGGGACACTGAAGCTTTCTTT. The full variable domain, its missing parts supplied by reference TRBV5-6 and TRBJ1-1, is DAGVTQSPTHLIKTRGQQVTLRCSPKSGHDTVSWYQQALGQGPQFIFQYYEEEERQRGNFPDRFSGHQFPNYSSELNVNALLLGDSALYLCVSSWSRWDTEAFFGQGTRLTVV.

V gene TRBV2 combines with J gene TRBJ2-1, with D hard to call. CDR1 and CDR2 (germline): SNHLY, FYNNEI. CDR3 length: 16 residues. The V end was cut by 4 bases, the J end by 2 bases, with 15 bases between. The CDR3 sequence: CASSGSEVPPYNEQFF. The CDR3 DNA follows: TGTGCCAGCAGTGGGTCTGAAGTTCCCCCCTACAATGAGCAGTTCTTC.

The table lists this clonotype with a few counts. The chain has TRBV28 and TRBJ1-2; D not resolved. CDR3 size: 13 residues. The germline V gene has CDR1 MDHEN and CDR2 SYDVKM. Trimming shortened V by 6 bases and J by 0 bases, and 8 bases separated the two germline ends. The CDR3 protein is CASRIGPNYGYTF. The CDR3 nucleotides read TGTGCCAGCAGGATCGGACCTAACTATGGCTACACCTTC.

This clonotype was counted ten times or more. The CDR3 region is CASSPSQGSVGNYGYTF. DNA of the CDR3: TGTGCCAGCAGCCCATCACAGGGGTCAGTCGGGAACTATGGCTACACCTTC. The chain employs TRBV7-8 and TRBJ1-2, with TRBD1 identical over 7 bases. With V trimmed by 5 bases and J by 2 bases, 14 bases remained unmatched. Germline assignment: CDR1 SGHVS and CDR2 FQNEAQ. This CDR3 contains 17 residues.

The rearrangement links TRBV11-2 to TRBJ1-1; D remains unclear. V was pared by 5 bases and J by 4 bases, with 14 bases between. The germline gives CDR1 SGHAT, CDR2 FQNNGV. This CDR3 is built from 14 residues. The CDR3 here is CASSTRREGTEAFF. The CDR3 nucleotides are TGTGCCAGCAGCACACGGAGGGAGGGCACTGAAGCTTTCTTT.

The chain combines TRBV5-1 with TRBJ2-3, with D unclear. This CDR3 has 15 amino acids. From germline, CDR1 is SGHRS and CDR2 YFSETQ. Trimming left V 4 bases short and J 0 bases short, with 12 bases between. The CDR3 loop reads CASSARYPSTDTQYF. In DNA, the CDR3 is TGCGCCAGCAGCGCCAGGTACCCAAGCACAGATACGCAGTATTTT.

This clonotype came up a few times. The chain employs TRBV6-2 or TRBV6-3 and TRBJ2-3; D may be TRBD1 (6 bases). V shed 0 bases and J shed 1 base, with 14 bases lying between them. In germline, CDR1 is MNHEY, CDR2 SVGEGT. The CDR3 contains 17 residues. CDR3 nucleotide sequence: TGTGCCAGCAGTTACTCGATGGGGGCGAAGGGCACAGATACGCAGTATTTT. Its translation is CASSYSMGAKGTDTQYF.

This clonotype was seen at least ten times. The chain carries TRBV7-2 and TRBJ2-3; D gene ambiguous. V was clipped by 4 bases and J by 2 bases, with 10 bases between them. Germline V gene sequence: CDR1 SGHTA, CDR2 FQGNSA. The CDR3 has 14 residues. In DNA, the CDR3 is TGTGCCAGCAGCTCCTATCTCGACACAGATACGCAGTATTTT. Translation gives CASSSYLDTDTQYF.

This clonotype was observed a handful of times. The chain employs TRBV4-3 and TRBJ2-2, with D possibly TRBD1 on 7 matching bases. Germline V gene data show CDR1 as LGHNA and CDR2 as YSLEER. Deletions cut 4 bases from V and 1 base from J, with 16 bases between. This CDR3 is built from 17 residues. This CDR3 is CASSPEGGGVNTGELFF. CDR3 sequence (DNA): TGCGCCAGCAGCCCAGAAGGGGGCGGGGTGAACACCGGGGAGCTGTTTTTT.

The J gene is TRBJ1-2, the V gene TRBV7-2; TRBD1 is a possible D gene (5 bases). V shed 5 bases and J shed 0 bases, with 16 bases lying between them. The V gene's germline CDR1 is SGHTA and CDR2 FQGNSA. The CDR3 has 16 amino acids. CDR3 sequence reads: CASSRPAGQTNYGYTF. CDR3 sequence (DNA): TGTGCCAGCAGCCGACCTGCAGGGCAAACTAACTATGGCTACACCTTC.